The rows below give T cell receptor beta chains drawn from one sample of a study of T-cell reconstitution after alpha-beta-depleted transplantation in children. TCRdb reprocessed the PCR reads with MiXCR, giving one entry per CDR3 protein. The sample includes 250,000 to 300,000 distinct CDR3 sequences, 11% of them seen just once. Here the sequenced sample was peripheral blood, taken 180 days after TCRalphabeta/CD19-depleted stem cell transplant. These receptors originate from a male patient between 2 and 10 years old who had a stem cell transplant for chronic granulomatous disease, so the T cells may come from the graft donor. CDR3s include the opening cysteine and the closing phenylalanine or tryptophan. The D gene is left open where the match is weak. The listing skips clone size in some rows; elsewhere it reads once, few, many or a size class.

cdr3_length,j_call,v_call,clone_size,d_call,cdr3_aa,cdr3_nt
15,TRBJ2-1,TRBV7-8,many,-,CASSLFSGSGDEQFF,TGTGCCAGCAGCTTATTTTCAGGGAGTGGGGATGAGCAGTTCTTC
16,TRBJ2-1,TRBV7-3,few,TRBD2,CASSLIVDSGRNEQFF,TGTGCCAGCAGCTTAATTGTAGATAGCGGGAGGAATGAGCAGTTCTTC
12,TRBJ2-3,TRBV5-1,many,-,CASSLHTDTQYF,TGCGCCAGCAGCCTACACACAGATACGCAGTATTTT
16,TRBJ2-3,TRBV20-1,many,TRBD2,CSESPLTSGYTDTQYF,TGCAGTGAATCCCCGTTAACTAGCGGATACACAGATACGCAGTATTTT
13,TRBJ2-2,TRBV30,many,-,CAWSRESYGELFF,TGTGCCTGGAGTCGAGAGAGCTACGGGGAGCTGTTTTTT
15,TRBJ1-1,TRBV4-3,many,-,CASSQGHILGTEAFF,TGCGCCAGCAGCCAAGGGCACATATTAGGTACTGAAGCTTTCTTT
10,TRBJ2-1,TRBV20-1,medium-sized,-,CSASGSEQFF,TGCAGTGCTAGCGGGAGTGAGCAGTTCTTC
14,TRBJ2-1,TRBV20-1,many,-,CSAAGEAPYNEQFF,TGCAGTGCTGCAGGGGAGGCCCCCTACAATGAGCAGTTCTTC
12,TRBJ1-1,TRBV29-1,many,-,CSVVRGGTEAFF,TGCAGCGTCGTCAGGGGTGGGACTGAAGCTTTCTTT
17,TRBJ2-3,TRBV7-9,many,TRBD2,CASIKTGTSGGEDTQYF,TGTGCCAGCATCAAGACGGGGACTAGCGGGGGAGAAGATACGCAGTATTTT
14,TRBJ2-5,TRBV5-1,many,TRBD2,CASSRGGPAETQYF,TGCGCCAGCAGCCGCGGGGGGCCCGCAGAGACCCAGTACTTC
16,TRBJ2-3,TRBV20-1,many,-,CSASPDLLWATDTQYF,TGCAGTGCTAGTCCGGACTTGCTGTGGGCCACAGATACGCAGTATTTT
18,TRBJ2-5,TRBV10-3,-,-,CTICLLVGGGGFGETQYF,TGTACCATCTGTTTATTGGTCGGGGGAGGAGGATTCGGAGAGACCCAGTACTTC
14,TRBJ2-7,TRBV18,-,-,CASSPSSLDHEQYF,TGTGCCAGCTCACCGTCAAGCCTTGATCACGAGCAGTACTTC
14,TRBJ2-2,TRBV7-6,many,-,CASSYEGLGGELFF,TGTGCCAGCAGCTATGAGGGCTTGGGCGGGGAGCTGTTTTTT
15,TRBJ2-3,TRBV6-4,medium-sized,-,CASIGSPDRTDTQYF,TGTGCCAGCATTGGGAGCCCCGATCGCACAGATACGCAGTATTTT
17,TRBJ2-3,TRBV5-1,many,TRBD1,CASNLNPRDRATDTQYF,TGCGCCAGCAACCTTAACCCCCGGGACAGGGCCACAGATACGCAGTATTTT
15,TRBJ2-7,TRBV18,many,TRBD1,CASSPPTGQTYEQYF,TGTGCCAGCTCACCCCCGACAGGGCAAACCTACGAGCAGTACTTC
15,TRBJ2-5,TRBV18,few,-,CASSPPSRGGETQYF,TGTGCCAGCTCCCCACCGTCCAGGGGAGGGGAGACCCAGTACTTC
14,TRBJ2-7,TRBV5-1,many,-,CASSLVVDSYEQYF,TGCGCCAGCAGCTTGGTCGTGGACTCCTACGAGCAGTACTTC
15,TRBJ2-1,TRBV7-2,many,-,CASSLAGAGYNEQFF,TGTGCCAGCAGCTTAGCGGGGGCAGGATACAATGAGCAGTTCTTC
15,TRBJ2-3,TRBV28,many,-,CASSLPGRWDYAQYF,TGTGCCAGCAGTTTGCCAGGGCGGTGGGATTACGCGCAGTATTTT
12,TRBJ2-4,TRBV7-2,many,-,CASSLVENIQYF,TGTGCCAGCAGCCTCGTGGAAAACATTCAGTACTTC
14,TRBJ1-5,TRBV15,many,-,CATSRDRGAQPQHF,TGTGCCACCAGCAGAGACAGGGGTGCTCAGCCCCAGCATTTT
13,TRBJ2-7,TRBV5-1,many,TRBD1,CASSHRGPYEQYF,TGCGCCAGCAGCCACAGGGGGCCATACGAGCAGTACTTC
15,TRBJ1-2,TRBV12-3/TRBV12-4,many,TRBD1,CASSLFGTGNYGYTF,TGTGCCAGCAGTTTATTTGGGACAGGGAACTATGGCTACACCTTC
14,TRBJ2-3,TRBV12-3/TRBV12-4,many,-,CASSLARFSDTQYF,TGTGCCAGCAGTTTAGCGAGGTTCTCCGATACGCAGTATTTT
13,TRBJ2-7,TRBV20-1,many,-,CSAARAGSYEQYF,TGCAGTGCGGCCAGGGCGGGGTCCTACGAGCAGTACTTC